This is a list of T cell receptor beta chains from one sample in a study of blood T cell repertoires in COVID-19. Libraries were prepared by immunoSEQ multiplex PCR; TCRdb keeps only in-frame clonotypes and omits some of them. The data contain 45,000 to 60,000 clones, roughly 87% of them singletons. The source material was peripheral blood. All receptors derive from a woman aged 60-75 years with acute or convalescent COVID-19. CDR3s include the opening cysteine and the closing phenylalanine or tryptophan. The D gene is left open where the match is weak. Not all rows give a size; the values are once, few, many and, for expanded clones, a class.

d_call	v_call	clone_size	j_call	cdr3_nt	cdr3_aa
NA	TRBV27	NA	TRBJ1-6	TGTGCCAGCAGTTATTGGGCAGGGGCTGATTCACCCCTCCACTTT	CASSYWAGADSPLHF
TRBD1	TRBV5-1	NA	TRBJ1-3	TGCGCCAGCAGCTCCGGGACAGGGAGAAACACCATATATTTT	CASSSGTGRNTIYF
TRBD2	TRBV7-2	NA	TRBJ2-3	TGTGCCAGCAGCCAGAGACTAGCGGGGACAGATACGCAGTATTTT	CASSQRLAGTDTQYF
NA	TRBV2	once	TRBJ1-1	TGTGCCAGCAGTGTGGTAGAGAACACTGAAGCTTTCTTT	CASSVVENTEAFF
TRBD1	TRBV6-6	NA	TRBJ2-1	TGTGCCAGCAGTCAAGGGACAGACCAGTTCTTC	CASSQGTDQFF
TRBD1	TRBV30	NA	TRBJ1-2	TGTGCCTGGAGTGGACAGGGGATATACTATGGCTACACCTTC	CAWSGQGIYYGYTF
NA	TRBV28	NA	TRBJ1-3	TGTGCCAGCAGTTTATTGGCCCGAAACACCATATATTTT	CASSLLARNTIYF
NA	TRBV28	NA	TRBJ2-1	TGTGCCAGCAGTTTTGTTACTTCATACAATGAGCAGTTCTTC	CASSFVTSYNEQFF
NA	TRBV2	NA	TRBJ2-4	TGTGCCAGCAGCCCGACAGTCCTTCTAGCCAAAAACATTCAGTACTTC	CASSPTVLLAKNIQYF
NA	TRBV11-2	NA	TRBJ1-1	TGTGCCAGCAGCTTCGGGGAGGGGCAAGCTTTCTTT	CASSFGEGQAFF
TRBD1	TRBV29-1	few	TRBJ1-4	TGCAGCGCGGACAGGGGGGGCGAAAAACTGTTTTTT	CSADRGGEKLFF
TRBD1	TRBV4-1	NA	TRBJ1-2	TGCGCCAGCAGCCCACGGGCGACAGGGGGTTATGGCTACACCTTC	CASSPRATGGYGYTF
NA	TRBV2	NA	TRBJ1-1	TGTGCCAGCAGTGAACAGTATCAAGCTTTCTTT	CASSEQYQAFF
TRBD1	TRBV7-2	NA	TRBJ2-3	TGTGCCAGCAGCTTTGTAACAGGGGTTTTAACAGATACGCAGTATTTT	CASSFVTGVLTDTQYF
NA	TRBV30	NA	TRBJ1-3	TGTGCCTGGAGTCTCTCCTCTGGAAACACCATATATTTT	CAWSLSSGNTIYF
TRBD1	TRBV19	NA	TRBJ1-2	TGTGCCAGTAGTATATCCGGGACAGGGTGGAATGGCTACACCTTC	CASSISGTGWNGYTF
TRBD1	TRBV7-9	once	TRBJ1-2	TGTGCCAGCAGCTTAGGAGGGACAGGGGATCTAGTCAATGGCTACACCTTC	CASSLGGTGDLVNGYTF
NA	TRBV19	NA	TRBJ1-1	TGTGCCAGTAGTATTATAAGGGGCGCATCAGGGAACACTGAAGCTTTCTTT	CASSIIRGASGNTEAFF
TRBD2	TRBV7-2	NA	TRBJ2-5	TGTGCCAGCACGCGTCAGGGCGGGGGTATACAAGAGACCCAGTACTTC	CASTRQGGGIQETQYF
TRBD1	TRBV7-8	NA	TRBJ1-5	TGTGCCAGCAGCCACGACAGGGCCCAGCCCCAGCATTTT	CASSHDRAQPQHF
TRBD2	TRBV19	NA	TRBJ2-3	TGTGCCAGTAGCCCGACGGGTCGGGGGGGAACAGATACGCAGTATTTT	CASSPTGRGGTDTQYF
TRBD2	TRBV19	NA	TRBJ2-1	TGTGCCAGTAGTATAGACCGGGGGGGCGGCGGTAGTGAGCAGTTCTTC	CASSIDRGGGGSEQFF
TRBD2	TRBV7-8	few	TRBJ2-1	TGTGCCAGCACTTTCTTCGGCGGGAGGGGTAACAATGAGCAGTTCTTC	CASTFFGGRGNNEQFF
TRBD1	TRBV5-4	NA	TRBJ1-6	TGTGCCAGCAGCTTACGGACAGGGTTCGGTAGTTCACCCCTCCACTTT	CASSLRTGFGSSPLHF
NA	TRBV2	NA	TRBJ2-7	TGTGCCAGCAGTGCCCAACCAACAGTCCACGAGCAGTACTTC	CASSAQPTVHEQYF
TRBD1	TRBV27	NA	TRBJ2-7	TGTGCCAGCTCCGTTCCAGGGACAGGGTCGTCTATCGAGCAGTACTTC	CASSVPGTGSSIEQYF
NA	TRBV4-1	NA	TRBJ1-6	TGCGCCAGCAGCCAAGGCCAGGCTAATAATTCACCCCTCCACTTT	CASSQGQANNSPLHF
TRBD1	TRBV3-1/TRBV3-2	NA	TRBJ1-2	TGTGCCAGCAGCCTCAACAGGGGCGCGGGAGGCTACACCTTC	CASSLNRGAGGYTF
NA	TRBV18	NA	TRBJ1-4	TGTGCCAGCGCGCCTATACAGGTTGCAACTAATGAAAAACTGTTTTTT	CASAPIQVATNEKLFF
TRBD1	TRBV5-1	NA	TRBJ2-7	TGCGCCAGCAGCCAGGGGACAGGGGTCGAGCAGTACTTC	CASSQGTGVEQYF
NA	TRBV18	NA	TRBJ2-7	TGTGCCAGCTCACCACCTTCTCAGGGTCGCTACGAGCAGTACTTC	CASSPPSQGRYEQYF
TRBD1	TRBV5-1	once	TRBJ2-7	TGCGCCAGCAGAGTTCCGGGACAGGCCTACGAGCAGTACTTC	CASRVPGQAYEQYF
NA	TRBV10-3	once	TRBJ1-2	TGTGCCATCAGTGAGATCTACGGAGCCGAGGGCTACACCTTC	CAISEIYGAEGYTF
NA	TRBV29-1	once	TRBJ1-5	TGCAGCGCCCGGGACACTTGGGATCAGCCCCAGCATTTT	CSARDTWDQPQHF
TRBD1	TRBV27	once	TRBJ1-4	TGTGCCAGCAGTTTAAACAGGGGAAATGAAAAACTGTTTTTT	CASSLNRGNEKLFF
TRBD1	TRBV6-5	NA	TRBJ2-1	TGTGCCAGCAGATTGGACAGGGTTCGCAATGAGCAGTTCTTC	CASRLDRVRNEQFF
NA	TRBV30	NA	TRBJ1-1	TGTGCCTGGAGCGCGCTAGAGGCTCGGGTCTCTGAAGCTTTCTTT	CAWSALEARVSEAFF
NA	TRBV5-6	few	TRBJ1-2	TGTGCCAGCAGCAGATACGGGAGCCTCGCTAACTATGGCTACACCTTC	CASSRYGSLANYGYTF
TRBD1	TRBV9	NA	TRBJ2-1	TGTGCCAGCAGCGTAGGCGGACAGGGCAATGAGCAGTTCTTC	CASSVGGQGNEQFF
NA	TRBV5-1	NA	TRBJ1-1	TGCGCCAGCAGCGGGCATACCCCGGCACTGAACACTGAAGCTTTCTTT	CASSGHTPALNTEAFF
TRBD2	TRBV13	NA	TRBJ2-2	TGTGCCAGCAGCTTAGAGGGCGGGAGGCTGTTTTTT	CASSLEGGRLFF
NA	TRBV15	NA	TRBJ1-4	TGTGCCACCAGCAGAGTAGGGAGTGAAAAACTGTTTTTT	CATSRVGSEKLFF
NA	TRBV29-1	NA	TRBJ2-3	TGCAGCGTTGTGAGACAGGCCCAAGATACGCAGTATTTT	CSVVRQAQDTQYF
NA	TRBV18	NA	TRBJ1-5	TGTGCCAGCTCACCGGCGGCCGGACGGGGATCGCCCCAGCATTTT	CASSPAAGRGSPQHF
TRBD1	TRBV10-1	NA	TRBJ2-1	TGCGCCAGCAGTGACTTTGGGACAGGGGGTCCCAGCTCCTACAATGAGCAGTTCTTC	CASSDFGTGGPSSYNEQFF
NA	TRBV7-9	NA	TRBJ1-1	TGTGCCAGCAGCTTAGCCGCCGGGAGGGCCACTGAAGCTTTCTTT	CASSLAAGRATEAFF
NA	TRBV24-1	NA	TRBJ2-1	TGTGCCACCAGTGGGGGGCCCCGCAGCTCCTACAATGAGCAGTTCTTC	CATSGGPRSSYNEQFF
NA	TRBV13	NA	TRBJ2-3	TGTGCCAGCAGCTACTCACAGGGACGCACAGATACGCAGTATTTT	CASSYSQGRTDTQYF
TRBD1	TRBV5-6	NA	TRBJ2-5	TGTGCCAGCAGCTGGCGGACAGGGGAAGGGACCCAGTACTTC	CASSWRTGEGTQYF
NA	TRBV14	NA	TRBJ2-4	TGTGCCAGCAGCCAAGGGCCACTAACCCGAAACATTCAGTACTTC	CASSQGPLTRNIQYF
NA	TRBV10-3	NA	TRBJ1-1	TGTGCCATCAGTGAGGGACAGATCAACACTGAAGCTTTCTTT	CAISEGQINTEAFF
NA	TRBV18	NA	TRBJ2-5	TGTGCCAGCTCACCAGGACTAAAGGAGACCCAGTACTTC	CASSPGLKETQYF
TRBD1	TRBV27	few	TRBJ2-2	TGTGCCAGCAGTTTATCGAAGACAGGGGACGGGGAGCTGTTTTTT	CASSLSKTGDGELFF
NA	TRBV6-4	NA	TRBJ1-1	TGTGCCAGCAAGACTGTACAGGGAGCGAACACTGAAGCTTTCTTT	CASKTVQGANTEAFF
NA	TRBV28	NA	TRBJ1-4	TGTGCCAGCAGTCAGCGGGGGCTTGCAACTAATGAAAAACTGTTTTTT	CASSQRGLATNEKLFF
NA	TRBV5-1	few	TRBJ1-1	TGCGCCAGCAGCTTGCGTCCAACAGATATGAACACTGAAGCTTTCTTT	CASSLRPTDMNTEAFF
TRBD2	TRBV27	NA	TRBJ2-6	TGTGCCAGCAGTTTGTATGCCTCTAGCGGGAGGACTGGGGCCAACGTCCTGACTTTC	CASSLYASSGRTGANVLTF
TRBD1	TRBV5-1	NA	TRBJ2-7	TGCGCCAGCAGCTTGGGGGACAGGGCCCGCTACGAGCAGTACTTC	CASSLGDRARYEQYF
TRBD1	TRBV5-1	NA	TRBJ1-2	TGCGCCAGCAGCTTCGGACCACACACAGGGGGAGGCTACACCTTC	CASSFGPHTGGGYTF
TRBD1	TRBV7-9	NA	TRBJ2-7	TGTGCCAGCAGCTTGACAGGGGGATCCTACGAGCAGTACTTC	CASSLTGGSYEQYF